This passage covers 19 T cell receptor beta chains from one sample sequenced in a study of shared clonotypes between healthy human individuals. The protocol was immunoSEQ multiplex PCR, while the TCRdb copy is restricted to in-frame clones and leaves out a portion. This table has about 590,000 clones, over 95% appearing once. Terminally differentiated effector memory CD45RA+ cells were excluded by CCR7 positive selection of CD45RO-negative cells. Sequenced: naive CD8+ T cells sorted from blood. All receptors come from a woman in her 30s in good health.

The rearrangement links TRBV5-5 to TRBJ2-5; D perhaps matches TRBD2 (5 bases). Germline CDR1 and CDR2: SGHKS and YYEKEE (reference sequence). CDR3 length equals 14 residues. The V gene lost 3 bases and the J gene lost 7 bases, with 16 bases spanning the gap. The CDR3 protein is CASSSLDGAGTQYF. For the CDR3, the DNA is TGTGCCAGCAGCTCCTTGGACGGTGCGGGGACCCAGTACTTC.

This clone was seen just once. V gene TRBV28 combines with J gene TRBJ2-7; 11 nucleotides match TRBD1. The CDR3 is 14 amino acids. Germline V lookup: CDR1 MDHEN, CDR2 SYDVKM. V trimming: 5 bases; J trimming: 4 bases; junction bases outside the gene matches: 4. CDR3 DNA sequence: TGTGCCAGCAGTGTGGACAGGGGGCTATACGAGCAGTACTTC. Protein sequence: CASSVDRGLYEQYF. Together with reference TRBV28 and TRBJ2-7, the CDR3 gives the full variable domain: DVKVTQSSRYLVKRTGEKVFLECVQDMDHENMFWYRQDPGLGLRLIYFSYDVKMKEKGDIPEGYSVSREKKERFSLILESASTNQTSMYLCASSVDRGLYEQYFGPGTRLTVT.

The J gene is TRBJ2-7, the V gene TRBV9, with 9 bases lining up with TRBD1. The junction had 4 bases not matched to a gene; V was cut back by 2 bases and J by 1 base. CDR1 and CDR2 (germline): SGDLS, YYNGEE. This CDR3 region has 15 residues. CDR3: CASSVYGTGSYEQYF. The CDR3, as DNA: TGTGCCAGCAGCGTGTACGGGACAGGGTCCTACGAGCAGTACTTC.

This chain uses TRBV2 with TRBJ1-5; possible D gene TRBD1, 5 bases. Per the germline V gene, CDR1 is SNHLY and CDR2 is FYNNEI. V was trimmed by 6 bases and J by 0 bases, leaving 12 bases between them. The CDR3 is 15 amino acids. CDR3 DNA sequence: TGTGCCAGCAGCGCCCCGGGGGGTAGCAATCAGCCCCAGCATTTT. Its translation: CASSAPGGSNQPQHF.

The V and J genes are TRBV5-1 and TRBJ2-7; 9 bases agree with TRBD1. The V gene end was trimmed by 1 base and the J gene end by 6 bases; junction bases not matched to a gene: 11. CDR3 size: 16 residues. Per the germline V gene, CDR1 is SGHRS and CDR2 is YFSETQ. The chain's CDR3 is CASSLYTPGQGGEQYF. In DNA form, the CDR3 reads TGCGCCAGCAGCTTGTATACGCCGGGACAGGGCGGCGAGCAGTACTTC.

The J gene is TRBJ2-1, the V gene TRBV7-7, with 7 bases that match TRBD1. CDR1 is SSHAT and CDR2 is FNYEAQ in the germline V gene (reference sequence). The junction had 0 bases not matched to a gene; V was cut back by 1 base and J by 0 bases. The CDR3 length is 15 residues. CDR3 sequence reads: CASSLGDSSYNEQFF. Here the CDR3 DNA reads TGTGCCAGCAGCTTAGGGGACAGCTCCTACAATGAGCAGTTCTTC.

This rearrangement joins TRBV13 to TRBJ2-7; D gene ambiguous. The germline V gene encodes CDR1 PRHDT and CDR2 FYEKMQ (reference sequence). The CDR3 covers 14 residues. V was cut by 5 bases and J by 3 bases, with 14 bases left in between. The CDR3 sequence: CASSPWGRSYEQYF. The CDR3, as DNA: TGTGCCAGCAGCCCTTGGGGTAGGAGCTACGAGCAGTACTTC.

This clone appeared once. One end of the junction fails to match germline, which may point to a read error. The J gene is TRBJ1-1, the V gene TRBV27, with TRBD1 matching over 10 bases. This CDR3 is built from 14 residues. Germline CDR1 MNHEY, CDR2 SMNVEV (reference sequence). CDR3 nucleotides: TGTGCCAGCAGTTCCTCGGACAGGGGGTTCCTGGGGATCTTT. Translating it yields CASSSSDRGFLGIF.

The chain combines TRBV9 with TRBJ2-3, with 9 nucleotides matching TRBD2. This CDR3 has 16 residues. V was clipped by 1 base and J by 4 bases; unmatched bases: 7. The germline V gene has CDR1 SGDLS and CDR2 YYNGEE. This chain's CDR3 is CASSVRREREADTQYF. CDR3 nucleotides: TGTGCCAGCAGCGTACGGCGGGAGCGGGAGGCAGATACGCAGTATTTT.

Regarding this clone: This sample includes further DNA sequences coding for the same CDR3. V gene TRBV28 combines with J gene TRBJ2-7; 7 bases align to TRBD2. Germline V gene sequence: CDR1 MDHEN, CDR2 SYDVKM. This CDR3 has 13 residues. V lost 8 bases and J lost 2; bases outside the gene matches: 6. The CDR3 reads CASRSSGTYEQYF. In DNA form, the CDR3 reads TGTGCCAGCCGGTCTAGCGGTACCTACGAGCAGTACTTC.

Remarks on this clone: Other nucleotide sequences in the sample specify the same CDR3. This chain uses TRBV28 with TRBJ2-1, with a tentative D call TRBD2 (5 bases). Per germline, CDR1 MDHEN and CDR2 SYDVKM. The germline V and J ends were trimmed by 3 bases and 1 base, with 7 bases remaining between them. This CDR3 region has 14 residues. In nucleotides, the CDR3 is TGTGCCAGCAGTTTGCGAGGGTCCTACAATGAGCAGTTCTTC. Its translation is CASSLRGSYNEQFF.

The chain combines TRBV27 with TRBJ2-7; 11 positions agree with TRBD2. Germline assignment: CDR1 MNHEY and CDR2 SMNVEV (reference sequence). V dropped 4 bases and J dropped 4; count of bases not matched to a gene: 3. The CDR3 spans 14 residues. In DNA form, the CDR3 reads TGTGCCAGCAGTTCTACTAGCGGGGGATACGAGCAGTACTTC. Translation: CASSSTSGGYEQYF.

The chain joins TRBV6-5 to TRBJ2-7; 13 bases are shared with TRBD2. With 8 bases clipped from V and 3 bases from J, the junction kept 4 bases outside the gene matches. CDR1 MNHEY and CDR2 SVGAGI come from the germline V gene. The length of the CDR3 is 14 residues. The chain's CDR3 is CASLGLAGSYEQYF. The CDR3 DNA is TGTGCCAGCTTGGGACTAGCGGGGAGCTACGAGCAGTACTTC.

The chain links TRBV28 to TRBJ2-1; 10 nucleotides line up with TRBD2. The CDR3 length is 15 residues. The J segment lost 5 bases and the V segment lost 6 bases, leaving 7 bases of the junction unmatched. CDR1 is MDHEN and CDR2 is SYDVKM in the germline V gene. CDR3 sequence (DNA): TGTGCCAGCAGGTCTAGCGGGAGTACCCACAATGAGCAGTTCTTC. Amino acid sequence: CASRSSGSTHNEQFF.

The gene calls are TRBV5-8 and TRBJ2-1; 9 bases are shared with TRBD1. CDR3 length: 15 amino acids. V was clipped by 4 bases and J by 9 bases; unmatched bases: 11. Germline CDR1 is SGHTS and CDR2 is YDEGEE. The CDR3 loop is CASSPWTGARSEQFF. Written as DNA, the CDR3 is TGTGCCAGCAGCCCCTGGACAGGGGCTAGGAGTGAGCAGTTCTTC.

This clone was detected only a few times. J is TRBJ1-3 and V is TRBV27, with D unclear. CDR1 and CDR2 (germline): MNHEY, SMNVEV (reference sequence). The CDR3 consists of 11 residues. Trimming removed 3 bases at V and 3 bases at J, with 0 bases between. CDR3 residues: CASSFGNTIYF. CDR3 nucleotides: TGTGCCAGCAGTTTTGGAAACACCATATATTTT.

The chain employs TRBV6-1 and TRBJ2-2; TRBD2 matches 8 bases. The CDR3 extends over 16 amino acids. V dropped 1 base and J dropped 0; count of bases not matched to a gene: 1. Germline CDR1 is MNHNS and CDR2 is SASEGT. The CDR3 region is CASSEELAANTGELFF. For the CDR3, the DNA is TGTGCCAGCAGTGAAGAACTAGCGGCGAACACCGGGGAGCTGTTTTTT.

The V call is TRBV5-4, the J call TRBJ2-7; D possibly uses TRBD1 or TRBD2 (5 bases each). Trimming took off 4 bases at V and 2 bases at J, with 13 bases between the two ends. The germline V gene encodes CDR1 SGHNT and CDR2 YYREEE (reference sequence). The CDR3 is 14 amino acids. The CDR3 bases are TGTGCCAGCAGCCTGGGGGTAAACCCCTACGAGCAGTACTTC. Protein: CASSLGVNPYEQYF.

The CDR3 DNA reads TGTGCCAGCAGTGGGGGGAATGAGCAGTTCTTC. Translated: CASSGGNEQFF. V and J are TRBV28 and TRBJ2-1; tentative D call: TRBD2 (6 bases). The CDR3 consists of 11 residues. CDR1 and CDR2 from the germline V gene are MDHEN and SYDVKM. Trimming stripped 5 bases from V and 7 bases from J, with 6 bases between.